The source of this T cell receptor beta chain is a study of T cell responses to AZD1222 COVID-19 vaccine. Generated by immunoSEQ multiplex PCR, the TCRdb table keeps only in-frame clones and is missing some. The profile shows 45,000 to 70,000 clones, roughly 90% of them singletons. General study findings and limits: Elevations in Spike-specific TCR breadth and depth followed administration of two AZD1222 doses.

A remark on this clone: What it binds is unknown.

This CDR3 is built from 16 residues. The sample here was peripheral blood, taken 28 days after the second AZD1222 dose. The genes are TRBV12-2 and TRBJ1-1; the table's D gene call, TRBD1, was not cross checked with the DNA. TRBV12-2 is noted as a pseudogene. The origin of this receptor is an adult who received the AZD1222 COVID-19 vaccine. The CDR3 protein is CASRLAEEQGTCEAFF. CDR3 bases: TGTGCAAGTCGCTTAGCGGAAGAACAGGGGACCTGTGAAGCTTTCTTT.